The rows below give T cell receptor beta chains drawn from one sample of a study of T-cell reconstitution after alpha-beta-depleted transplantation in children. TCRdb called the PCR reads again in MiXCR, with one record for every CDR3 protein. The sample has some 550,000 distinct CDR3 sequences, 23% seen once; the top ten hold roughly 14%. Sequencing was performed on PBMCs, mostly from graft donor cells, taken 360 days after TCRalphabeta/CD19-depleted stem cell transplant. Source of these receptors: a boy in the first two years of life who had a stem cell transplant for acute myeloid leukemia, so the T cells may come from the graft donor. Both conserved end residues are part of each CDR3.

J gene,V gene,CDR3 protein
TRBJ2-2,TRBV4-1,CASSQVEQVYAGELFF
TRBJ2-1,TRBV20-1,CSARDGGKTYNEQFF
TRBJ1-3,TRBV28,CASSVLGSGNTIYF
TRBJ2-5,TRBV9,CASSVTSGQETQYF
TRBJ2-2,TRBV20-1,CSARETGTGRTTGELFF
TRBJ2-7,TRBV6-1,CASSWTGGAYEQYF
TRBJ2-3,TRBV7-3,CASSPGARFWDTQYF
TRBJ1-4,TRBV29-1,CSAASATNEKLFF
TRBJ1-6,TRBV7-2,CASRRAGRDNSPLHF
TRBJ2-5,TRBV12-3/TRBV12-4,CASRDRTGGEETQYF
TRBJ2-3,TRBV20-1,CSAVLGVTDTQYF
TRBJ2-3,TRBV20-1,CSASGVAGGWSADTQYF
TRBJ2-7,TRBV12-3/TRBV12-4,CASSFRRGEQYF
TRBJ2-2,TRBV4-1,CASSQVGGSGELFF
TRBJ2-3,TRBV15,CATSRDPGGDTDTQYF
TRBJ2-1,TRBV4-1,CASRGSGVHEQFF
TRBJ2-3,TRBV15,CATSRGRRSYSTDTQYF
TRBJ1-5,TRBV20-1,CSASTGRNSNQPQHF
TRBJ2-1,TRBV7-2,CASSLATDPYNEQFF
TRBJ2-5,TRBV6-5,CAGQGEETQYF
TRBJ2-6,TRBV28,CAIANVLTF
TRBJ2-7,TRBV11-2,CASSTGLAGARSYEQYF
TRBJ2-5,TRBV20-1,CCAKKASGGVETQYF
TRBJ2-7,TRBV18,CASSPPYGLTYEQYF
TRBJ2-5,TRBV6-1,CASRRFSWEETQYF
TRBJ2-5,TRBV20-1,CSARDTRLAGLNQETQYF
TRBJ2-7,TRBV24-1,CATMGARHEQYF
TRBJ2-6,TRBV4-3,CASSQDPGNSGANVLTF
TRBJ1-1,TRBV6-5,CASSYQMNTEAFF
TRBJ2-1,TRBV30,CAGRTGPYNEQFF
TRBJ2-1,TRBV5-1,CASSLVAGVPSYNEQFF
TRBJ2-6,TRBV5-1,CASSPGELAGANVLTF
TRBJ2-3,TRBV29-1,CSAGRGTSTDTQYF
TRBJ2-7,TRBV20-1,CSASSRGLGEQYF
TRBJ2-2,TRBV9,CASSVAGLRWDRYTGELFF
TRBJ2-7,TRBV20-1,CSARASGGYEQYF
TRBJ2-5,TRBV21-1,CASSLGDEGNRETQYF
TRBJ2-5,TRBV11-2,CATTSGGHQETQYF
TRBJ1-1,TRBV12-3/TRBV12-4,CASSSDRTTEAFF
TRBJ1-1,TRBV29-1,CSVEGMWATRGTEAFF
TRBJ2-4,TRBV7-2,CASSPVILAKNIQYF
TRBJ2-3,TRBV7-6,CASTPTGGQRDTQYF
TRBJ2-3,TRBV29-1,CSAKGQESDTQYF
TRBJ2-1,TRBV24-1,CATSDLGRGTVNEQFF
TRBJ2-1,TRBV19,CASSIAAGGGDNEQFF
TRBJ1-2,TRBV7-8,CASSFARNYGYTF
TRBJ2-2,TRBV15,CATSLRANTGELFF
TRBJ2-2,TRBV12-3/TRBV12-4,CASSWDREASGELFF
TRBJ1-6,TRBV6-5,CASSSKRGRDSPLHF
TRBJ1-2,TRBV5-1,CASSWAPDGTPGYTF
TRBJ2-5,TRBV5-1,CASSFLTSGGFEETQYF
TRBJ2-7,TRBV15,CATSRIQNRDHEQYF
TRBJ2-2,TRBV6-1,CASRRGQGFTGELFF
TRBJ2-1,TRBV7-9,CASSTGQVIYNEQFF
TRBJ2-3,TRBV12-3/TRBV12-4,CASSRYTDTQYF
TRBJ2-3,TRBV20-1,CSAVGQGITTNKRKSTDTQYF
TRBJ2-5,TRBV2,CASRAVGTASQETQYF
TRBJ2-7,TRBV20-1,CSARGAAPPYEQYF